This TCR beta chain was found in a study of blood T cell repertoires in COVID-19. Whole-study context: Specimens from acute and convalescent COVID-19 originated in the United States, Italy and Spain. T cells, B-cell-depleted T cells, or PBMCs provided the cDNA or gDNA that served as material.

How the authors handled the data: Quantification of nucleated cells was approximated via reference gene primer amplification. The repertoire was sequenced with immunoSEQ multiplex PCR; TCRdb's copy has only in-frame clones and lacks some. The V and J calls and clone size are taken from that table; D and trimming were inferred from the DNA. The sample contains 210,000 or so clones, around 89% of which appear only once. The V and J ends lost 5 bases and 6 bases, in that order; junction bases with no gene match: 8. CDR1 is SGHDT, CDR2 YYEEEE, per germline. The CDR3 extends over 14 amino acids. Seattle patients were enrolled while actively infected and followed longitudinally.

The TCR comes from a man younger than 40 with COVID-19, enrolled during active disease. The specimen sequenced was peripheral blood. The chain recombines TRBV5-6 with TRBJ2-1, with 7 bases aligning to TRBD2. CDR3 loop: CASSYRVAGNEQFF. CDR3 DNA: TGTGCCAGCAGTTACCGGGTAGCGGGCAATGAGCAGTTCTTC.